A selection of T cell receptor beta chains follows, all from one sample in a study of CD8 T cells in Susac syndrome. TCRdb re-called the immunoSEQ multiplex PCR reads through MiXCR, storing one row per CDR3 protein. This table holds tens of thousands of distinct CDR3 sequences, approximately 95% found once. The specimen was CD8+ T cells from PBMCs. The receptors derive from a human donor with Susac syndrome. CDR3s include the opening cysteine and the closing phenylalanine or tryptophan. The D gene is left open where the match is weak. Clone size, where shown, is once, few, many, or a class for clones that have expanded.

abundance	len	d_gene	j_gene	v_gene	CDR3aa	CDR3nt
NA	17	TRBD1	TRBJ2-6	TRBV19	CASRPGTGTDRANVLTF	TGTGCCAGTAGACCGGGGACAGGGACCGATAGGGCCAACGTCCTGACTTTC
NA	16	NA	TRBJ1-5	TRBV6-1	CASDLPSLPSNQPQHF	TGTGCCAGCGATTTGCCCTCTCTCCCAAGCAATCAGCCCCAGCATTTT
NA	13	NA	TRBJ2-4	TRBV5-6	CASSLPPGDIQYF	TGTGCCAGCAGCCTGCCCCCAGGGGACATTCAGTACTTC
NA	15	NA	TRBJ1-1	TRBV20-1	CSARPPGWVNTEAFF	TGCAGTGCTAGGCCCCCGGGGTGGGTGAACACTGAAGCTTTCTTT
once	13	NA	TRBJ2-1	TRBV5-4	CASSSAGPNEQFF	TGTGCCAGCAGCTCTGCTGGACCCAATGAGCAGTTCTTC
NA	12	NA	TRBJ2-3	TRBV27	CASSNGIDTQYF	TGTGCCAGCAGTAACGGGATCGATACGCAGTATTTT
NA	13	TRBD1	TRBJ1-2	TRBV30	CACDRVDYYGYTF	TGTGCCTGTGACAGGGTCGACTACTATGGCTACACCTTC
NA	16	NA	TRBJ2-7	TRBV21-1	CASIILGRDRTYEQYF	TGTGCCAGCATTATCTTGGGGCGGGACAGGACCTACGAGCAGTACTTC
once	14	NA	TRBJ1-1	TRBV7-9	CASSPTDGNTEAFF	TGTGCCAGCAGCCCGACGGACGGGAACACTGAAGCTTTCTTT
NA	16	TRBD1	TRBJ1-1	TRBV9	CASSVAAGQLNTEAFF	TGTGCCAGCAGCGTAGCAGCGGGACAGCTTAACACTGAAGCTTTCTTT
NA	15	TRBD2	TRBJ2-7	TRBV5-6	CASSLLGLAHYEQYF	TGTGCCAGCAGCTTGTTGGGACTAGCGCACTACGAGCAGTACTTC
NA	18	NA	TRBJ1-5	TRBV3-1	CASSQGAWPGTQDQPQHF	TGTGCCAGCAGCCAAGGCGCTTGGCCAGGGACACAGGATCAGCCCCAGCATTTT
NA	15	TRBD1	TRBJ1-5	TRBV19	CASSKGQGYNQPQHF	TGTGCCAGTAGTAAGGGACAGGGCTACAATCAGCCCCAGCATTTT
NA	15	NA	TRBJ1-2	TRBV9	CASSVDVRPLDGYTF	TGTGCCAGCAGCGTAGATGTAAGGCCCCTGGATGGCTACACCTTC
NA	17	NA	TRBJ2-7	TRBV28	CASSFLRATFASYEQYF	TGTGCCAGCAGTTTTCTTCGTGCGACGTTTGCCTCCTACGAGCAGTACTTC
NA	11	TRBD1	TRBJ1-2	TRBV20-1	CSARAGGGYTF	TGCAGTGCTAGAGCAGGGGGTGGCTACACCTTC
NA	15	NA	TRBJ1-6	TRBV2	CASSERPTYNSPLHF	TGTGCCAGCAGTGAGAGACCGACCTATAATTCACCCCTCCACTTT
NA	15	TRBD2	TRBJ2-7	TRBV14	CASSLVAGGGLEQYF	TGTGCCAGCAGCCTTGTAGCGGGAGGCGGTTTGGAGCAGTACTTC
NA	17	TRBD1	TRBJ1-2	TRBV18	CASSPRDRSPSNYGYTF	TGTGCCAGCTCACCCCGGGACAGGTCCCCATCTAACTATGGCTACACCTTC
NA	15	TRBD2	TRBJ2-1	TRBV20-1	CSARVSGKVGNEQFF	TGCAGTGCTAGAGTAAGCGGGAAAGTAGGGAATGAGCAGTTCTTC
NA	16	TRBD1	TRBJ1-2	TRBV9	CASSDPTEGAIEGYTF	TGTGCCAGCAGCGACCCTACAGAGGGGGCTATAGAAGGCTACACCTTC
NA	13	NA	TRBJ1-5	TRBV20-1	CSAKGFTDQPQHF	TGCAGTGCTAAGGGGTTCACTGACCAGCCCCAGCATTTT
few	13	TRBD1	TRBJ2-5	TRBV11-2	CASSFRTGETQYF	TGTGCCAGCAGCTTCCGGACAGGGGAGACCCAGTACTTC
NA	16	NA	TRBJ2-3	TRBV4-2	CASSQHRGTRTDTQYF	TGTGCCAGCAGCCAACATCGAGGGACACGCACAGATACGCAGTATTTT
once	16	NA	TRBJ2-1	TRBV3-1	CASSHQGRASYNEQFF	TGTGCCAGCAGTCACCAGGGAAGAGCGTCCTACAATGAGCAGTTCTTC
NA	14	TRBD2	TRBJ2-3	TRBV5-4	CASSTGLAGDTQYF	TGTGCCAGCAGCACGGGACTAGCGGGAGATACGCAGTATTTT
NA	15	TRBD1	TRBJ2-3	TRBV30	CAWSGQGVGTDTQYF	TGTGCCTGGAGTGGACAGGGAGTGGGCACAGATACGCAGTATTTT
NA	16	TRBD2	TRBJ2-3	TRBV20-1	CSALAGATASTDTQYF	TGCAGTGCCCTAGCGGGAGCCACAGCTAGCACAGATACGCAGTATTTT
NA	14	TRBD1	TRBJ1-6	TRBV11-3	CASSLTGKNSPLHF	TGTGCCAGCAGCTTGACAGGGAAAAATTCACCCCTCCACTTT
NA	13	NA	TRBJ1-1	TRBV5-4	CASSPGTDTEAFF	TGTGCCAGCAGCCCCGGGACGGACACTGAAGCTTTCTTT
NA	16	NA	TRBJ2-4	TRBV20-1	CSARDRGGAAKNIQYF	TGCAGTGCTAGAGATCGAGGGGGAGCGGCCAAAAACATTCAGTACTTC
NA	13	NA	TRBJ1-1	TRBV5-1	CASSRMARGGAFF	TGCGCCAGCAGCCGAATGGCTCGGGGGGGAGCTTTCTTT